The 4 T cell receptor beta chains presented below share a single source sample, sequenced in a study of radiotherapy plus CTLA-4 blockade in lung cancer. Here immunoSEQ multiplex PCR was the method, and the copy in TCRdb shows in-frame clones only, minus some. This table has 90,000 to 100,000 clones, about 90% appearing once. This material consisted of peripheral blood, taken from a patient treated with radiotherapy plus ipilimumab. Receptors originate from a human donor with non-small cell lung cancer that progressed on radiotherapy plus ipilimumab.

This chain connects TRBV5-4 to TRBJ2-2, with 9 bases aligning to TRBD2. Germline V gene lookup returns CDR1 SGHNT and CDR2 YYREEE (reference sequence). The CDR3 loop spans 18 amino acids. V gave up 0 bases and J gave up 7 bases; unmatched junction bases: 13. The CDR3 loop is CASSLGAAGGPGGGELFF. CDR3 coding DNA: TGTGCCAGCAGCTTGGGGGCCGCGGGAGGGCCCGGGGGCGGGGAGCTGTTTTTT.

J is TRBJ2-3 and V is TRBV5-1; TRBD1 might be the D (6 bases). V was pared by 0 bases and J by 9 bases, with 8 bases between. Germline lookup yields CDR1 SGHRS and CDR2 YFSETQ. There are 12 residues in the CDR3. The CDR3, as DNA: TGCGCCAGCAGCTTGGCTGGGACAACGCAGTATTTT. Residues: CASSLAGTTQYF.

The gene calls are TRBV18 and TRBJ2-7; 7 bases agree with TRBD1. CDR3 length: 15 residues. Looked up from germline, CDR1 is KGHSH and CDR2 is LQKENI. Trimming took 0 bases from V and 5 from J; bases not matched to a gene: 7. In DNA form, the CDR3 reads TGTGCCAGCTCACCACCGGTGACAGGGAGAAACGAGCAGTACTTC. This gives the protein CASSPPVTGRNEQYF.

About this clone: The sample carries other DNA sequences with the same CDR3. The genes are TRBV11-3 and TRBJ2-7; either TRBD1 or TRBD2 may supply D (5 bases each). CDR3 length equals 12 residues. Germline V gene lookup returns CDR1 SGHNT and CDR2 YENEEA. V was shortened by 5 bases and J by 5 bases, with 10 bases between the two germline ends. The CDR3 DNA sequence: TGTGCCAGCAGCAGGCAGGGAGACGAGCAGTACTTC. It encodes CASSRQGDEQYF.